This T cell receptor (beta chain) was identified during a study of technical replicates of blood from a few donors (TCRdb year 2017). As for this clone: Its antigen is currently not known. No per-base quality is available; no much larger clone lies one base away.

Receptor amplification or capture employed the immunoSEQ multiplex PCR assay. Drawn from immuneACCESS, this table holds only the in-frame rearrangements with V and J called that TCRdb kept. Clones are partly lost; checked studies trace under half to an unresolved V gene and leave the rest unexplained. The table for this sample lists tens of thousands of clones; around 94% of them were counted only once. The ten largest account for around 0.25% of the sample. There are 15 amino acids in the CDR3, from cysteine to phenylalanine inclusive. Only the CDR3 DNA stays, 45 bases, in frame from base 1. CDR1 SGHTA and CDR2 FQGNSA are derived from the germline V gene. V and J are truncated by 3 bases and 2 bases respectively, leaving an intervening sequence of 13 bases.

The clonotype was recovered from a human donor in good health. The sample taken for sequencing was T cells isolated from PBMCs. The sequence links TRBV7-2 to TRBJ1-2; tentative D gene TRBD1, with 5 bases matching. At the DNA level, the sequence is TGTGCCAGCAGCTTCGGGAGGGGTCAGAACTATGGCTACACCTTC. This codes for CASSFGRGQNYGYTF.